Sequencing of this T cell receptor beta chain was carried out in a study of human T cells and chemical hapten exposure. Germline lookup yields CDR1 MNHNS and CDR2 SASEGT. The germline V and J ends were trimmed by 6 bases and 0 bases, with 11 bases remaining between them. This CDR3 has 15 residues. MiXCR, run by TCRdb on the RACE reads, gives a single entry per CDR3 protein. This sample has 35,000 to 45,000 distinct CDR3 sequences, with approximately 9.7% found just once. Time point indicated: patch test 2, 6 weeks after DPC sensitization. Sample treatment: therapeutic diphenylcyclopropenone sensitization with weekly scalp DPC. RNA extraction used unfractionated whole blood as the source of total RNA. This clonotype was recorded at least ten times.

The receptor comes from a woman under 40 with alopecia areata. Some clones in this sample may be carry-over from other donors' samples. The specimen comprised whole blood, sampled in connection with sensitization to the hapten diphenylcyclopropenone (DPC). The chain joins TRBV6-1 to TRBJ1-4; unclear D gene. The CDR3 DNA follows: TGTGCCAGCAGGACGAGAGACGCAACTAATGAAAAACTGTTTTTT. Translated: CASRTRDATNEKLFF.